The rows below give T cell receptor beta chains drawn from one sample of a study of early T cells in non-severe SARS-CoV-2 infection. MiXCR was run by TCRdb on the 5' RACE reads, yielding one entry per CDR3 protein. The sample records some 50,000 distinct CDR3 sequences, 8.7% being singletons. The material sequenced was whole blood, taken at baseline. The source is an adult who was a healthcare worker with PCR-confirmed SARS-CoV-2 infection or an uninfected control (not recorded which). Both conserved end residues are part of each CDR3. D genes are given only for firm matches. A clone size is listed for some rows: how often the clone was seen (once, few, many), or a class if it is expanded.

CDR3 protein: CSARGRTSTGANVLTF; CDR3 DNA: TGCAGTGCTCGCGGACGGACCTCTACTGGGGCCAACGTCCTGACTTTC; V gene: TRBV20-1; J gene: TRBJ2-6; clone size: many; D gene: -
CDR3 protein: CASSTGQGSYNEQFF; CDR3 DNA: TGCGCCAGCAGCACGGGACAGGGCTCCTACAATGAGCAGTTCTTC; V gene: TRBV5-1; J gene: TRBJ2-1; clone size: many; D gene: TRBD1
CDR3 protein: CSAREAGNTGELFF; CDR3 DNA: TGCAGTGCTAGAGAGGCGGGGAACACCGGGGAGCTGTTTTTT; V gene: TRBV20-1; J gene: TRBJ2-2; clone size: many; D gene: -
CDR3 protein: CASSPNPGDGYTF; CDR3 DNA: TGTGCCAGCAGCCCTAATCCCGGGGACGGCTACACCTTC; V gene: TRBV11-2; J gene: TRBJ1-2; clone size: -; D gene: -
CDR3 protein: CASSLRTSGSLGNEQFF; CDR3 DNA: TGTGCCAGCAGTTTGCGGACTAGCGGGAGTCTGGGAAATGAGCAGTTCTTC; V gene: TRBV27; J gene: TRBJ2-1; clone size: few; D gene: TRBD2
CDR3 protein: CASSPPGQGYGYTF; CDR3 DNA: TGTGCCAGCAGCCCGCCCGGACAGGGCTATGGCTACACCTTC; V gene: TRBV7-9; J gene: TRBJ1-2; clone size: many; D gene: TRBD1
CDR3 protein: CSVPGLSNQPQHF; CDR3 DNA: TGCAGTGTACCGGGGCTTAGCAATCAGCCCCAGCATTTT; V gene: TRBV20-1; J gene: TRBJ1-5; clone size: -; D gene: -
CDR3 protein: CASSQEYYYNEQFF; CDR3 DNA: TGCGCCAGCAGCCAGGAATACTACTACAATGAGCAGTTCTTC; V gene: TRBV4-1; J gene: TRBJ2-1; clone size: -; D gene: -
CDR3 protein: CASSYGGQGYDNEQFF; CDR3 DNA: TGTGCCAGCAGCTACGGGGGACAGGGATACGACAATGAGCAGTTCTTC; V gene: TRBV7-3; J gene: TRBJ2-1; clone size: many; D gene: TRBD1
CDR3 protein: CASSLVRGGAGYTF; CDR3 DNA: TGTGCCAGCAGCTTAGTACGAGGGGGCGCGGGCTACACCTTC; V gene: TRBV7-2; J gene: TRBJ1-2; clone size: -; D gene: TRBD1
CDR3 protein: CASSFGRRMNTEAFF; CDR3 DNA: TGTGCCAGCAGTTTTGGTCGGAGGATGAACACTGAAGCTTTCTTT; V gene: TRBV12-3/TRBV12-4; J gene: TRBJ1-1; clone size: many; D gene: -
CDR3 protein: CASSLDYGRAHEQFF; CDR3 DNA: TGTGCCAGCAGCTTAGATTACGGGAGGGCCCATGAGCAGTTCTTC; V gene: TRBV7-9; J gene: TRBJ2-1; clone size: many; D gene: TRBD2
CDR3 protein: CAWSNTGLNTEAFF; CDR3 DNA: TGTGCCTGGAGTAATACAGGGCTGAACACTGAAGCTTTCTTT; V gene: TRBV30; J gene: TRBJ1-1; clone size: -; D gene: -
CDR3 protein: CASPEAASGGTKNIQYF; CDR3 DNA: TGTGCCAGCCCCGAGGCGGCTAGCGGGGGAACCAAAAACATTCAGTACTTC; V gene: TRBV11-2; J gene: TRBJ2-4; clone size: many; D gene: TRBD2
CDR3 protein: CSVESGGGTDTQYF; CDR3 DNA: TGCAGCGTTGAGTCTGGGGGAGGCACAGATACGCAGTATTTT; V gene: TRBV29-1; J gene: TRBJ2-3; clone size: many; D gene: -
CDR3 protein: CASSSSAGAPTGELFF; CDR3 DNA: TGTGCCAGCAGCTCCTCAGCGGGGGCCCCAACCGGGGAGCTGTTTTTT; V gene: TRBV7-3; J gene: TRBJ2-2; clone size: few; D gene: TRBD2
CDR3 protein: CSASSPGSNEQYF; CDR3 DNA: TGCAGTGCTAGCTCCCCCGGGAGCAACGAGCAGTACTTC; V gene: TRBV20-1; J gene: TRBJ2-7; clone size: -; D gene: -
CDR3 protein: CSAPRAGGYEQYF; CDR3 DNA: TGCAGTGCTCCTCGAGCGGGAGGGTATGAGCAGTACTTC; V gene: TRBV20-1; J gene: TRBJ2-7; clone size: few; D gene: TRBD2
CDR3 protein: CASSSRGQGALGTEAFF; CDR3 DNA: TGCGCCAGCAGCTCGCGAGGACAGGGGGCGTTGGGTACTGAAGCTTTCTTT; V gene: TRBV5-1; J gene: TRBJ1-1; clone size: -; D gene: TRBD1
CDR3 protein: CASSHPGYSNQPQHF; CDR3 DNA: TGCGCCAGCAGCCACCCCGGATATAGCAATCAGCCCCAGCATTTT; V gene: TRBV4-1; J gene: TRBJ1-5; clone size: -; D gene: -
CDR3 protein: CASSSGPPGTEAFF; CDR3 DNA: TGTGCCAGCAGCTCGGGACCGCCGGGCACTGAAGCTTTCTTT; V gene: TRBV7-9; J gene: TRBJ1-1; clone size: few; D gene: -
CDR3 protein: CATTAVAGLGANVLTF; CDR3 DNA: TGTGCCACCACGGCCGTAGCGGGTCTTGGGGCCAACGTCCTGACTTTC; V gene: TRBV7-9; J gene: TRBJ2-6; clone size: many; D gene: TRBD2
CDR3 protein: CASSLPPADTQYF; CDR3 DNA: TGTGCCAGCAGCCTTCCCCCCGCAGATACGCAGTATTTT; V gene: TRBV5-4; J gene: TRBJ2-3; clone size: few; D gene: -
CDR3 protein: CASRPRDFLYNEQFF; CDR3 DNA: TGTGCCAGCAGACCTAGGGACTTCTTATACAATGAGCAGTTCTTC; V gene: TRBV11-2; J gene: TRBJ2-1; clone size: -; D gene: -
CDR3 protein: CASSIGIGPYNEQFF; CDR3 DNA: TGTGCCAGTAGTATCGGTATCGGACCCTACAATGAGCAGTTCTTC; V gene: TRBV19; J gene: TRBJ2-1; clone size: -; D gene: -
CDR3 protein: CASSPPVGEGKEQYF; CDR3 DNA: TGTGCCAGCTCACCACCCGTCGGGGAGGGTAAAGAGCAGTACTTC; V gene: TRBV18; J gene: TRBJ2-7; clone size: few; D gene: TRBD2
CDR3 protein: CASSLVRGWEETQYF; CDR3 DNA: TGCGCCAGCAGCTTGGTCCGGGGATGGGAAGAGACCCAGTACTTC; V gene: TRBV5-1; J gene: TRBJ2-5; clone size: -; D gene: -
CDR3 protein: CSVIIGDSGAYEQYF; CDR3 DNA: TGCAGCGTAATCATTGGGGACAGTGGCGCCTACGAGCAGTACTTC; V gene: TRBV29-1; J gene: TRBJ2-7; clone size: many; D gene: TRBD1